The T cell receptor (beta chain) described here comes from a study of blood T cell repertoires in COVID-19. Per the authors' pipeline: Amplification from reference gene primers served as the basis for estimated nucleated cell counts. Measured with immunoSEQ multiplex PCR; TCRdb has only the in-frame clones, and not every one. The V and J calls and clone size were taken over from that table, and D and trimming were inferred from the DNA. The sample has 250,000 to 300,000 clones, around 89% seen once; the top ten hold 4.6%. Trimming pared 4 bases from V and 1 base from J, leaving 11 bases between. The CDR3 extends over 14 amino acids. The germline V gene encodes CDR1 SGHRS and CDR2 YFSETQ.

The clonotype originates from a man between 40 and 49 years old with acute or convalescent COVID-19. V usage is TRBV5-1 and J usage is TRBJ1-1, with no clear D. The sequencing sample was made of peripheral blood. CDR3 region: CASSGARQNTEAFF. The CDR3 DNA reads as TGCGCCAGCAGCGGTGCTAGGCAGAACACTGAAGCTTTCTTT.